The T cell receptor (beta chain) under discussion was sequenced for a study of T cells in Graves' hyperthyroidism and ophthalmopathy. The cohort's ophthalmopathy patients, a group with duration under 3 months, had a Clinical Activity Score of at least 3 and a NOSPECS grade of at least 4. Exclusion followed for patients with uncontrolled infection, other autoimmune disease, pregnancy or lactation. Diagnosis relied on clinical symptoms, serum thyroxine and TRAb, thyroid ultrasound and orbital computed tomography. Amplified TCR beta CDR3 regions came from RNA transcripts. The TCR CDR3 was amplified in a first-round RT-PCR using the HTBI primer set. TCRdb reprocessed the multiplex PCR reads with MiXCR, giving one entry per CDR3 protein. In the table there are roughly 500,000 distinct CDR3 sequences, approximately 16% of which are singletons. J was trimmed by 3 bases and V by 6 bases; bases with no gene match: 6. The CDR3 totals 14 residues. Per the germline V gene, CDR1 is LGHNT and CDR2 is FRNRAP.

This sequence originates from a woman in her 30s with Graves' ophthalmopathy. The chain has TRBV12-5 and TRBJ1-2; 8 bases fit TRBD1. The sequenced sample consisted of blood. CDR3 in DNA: TGTGCTAGTGGAAGCTGGACAGGGCACTATGGCTACACCTTC. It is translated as CASGSWTGHYGYTF.